What follows are 32 T cell receptor beta chains derived from one specimen sequenced in a study of human versus mouse CDR3 diversity and MHC coevolution. Clones were sequenced by immunoSEQ multiplex PCR, and TCRdb holds only the in-frame ones, with some missing. The table has around 74,000 clones, around 93% seen once; the top ten hold approximately 0.15%. Sequencing was done on a sample of naive CD4+ T cells from blood. Subset in this sample: CD45RO-negative CD62L-positive naive CD4 T cells. These receptors were taken from a person aged 25 to 75 in good health.

V usage is TRBV11-2 and J usage is TRBJ2-2; TRBD1 matches at 9 bases. The CDR3 extends over 15 amino acids. With V trimmed by 5 bases and J by 6 bases, 7 bases remained unmatched. The germline CDR1 and CDR2 sequences are SGHAT and FQNNGV. This CDR3 is CASSKQGAAAGELFF. In nucleotides, the CDR3 is TGTGCCAGCAGCAAACAGGGGGCCGCGGCCGGGGAGCTGTTTTTT.

The V and J genes are TRBV7-2 and TRBJ2-5, with D possibly being TRBD2 (6 bases). The CDR3 spans 11 residues. Germline V gives CDR1 SGHTA, CDR2 FQGNSA. The V end lost 3 bases, the J end lost 11 bases, and 10 bases lay between the germline ends. The CDR3 loop reads CASSFGGEQYF. In nucleotides, the CDR3 is TGTGCCAGCAGCTTTGGAGGGGAGCAGTACTTC.

The table lists this clone with a count of one. The chain joins TRBV11-2 to TRBJ1-3; 7 positions agree with TRBD1. This CDR3 region has 15 residues. Germline V gene data show CDR1 as SGHAT and CDR2 as FQNNGV. V shed 8 bases, J shed 0 bases, and the junction held 7 bases outside the gene matches. The CDR3 here is CASSWDSNSGNTIYF. The CDR3 DNA reads as TGTGCCAGCTCTTGGGACAGCAACTCTGGAAACACCATATATTTT.

The gene calls are TRBV7-8 and TRBJ1-4; D is possibly TRBD1 (6 bases). The CDR3 extends over 15 amino acids. V lost 3 bases, J lost 4 bases, and 12 bases lay in between. The germline V gene has CDR1 SGHVS and CDR2 FQNEAQ. This CDR3 reads CASSFLAGVNEKLFF. In DNA, the CDR3 is TGTGCCAGCAGCTTCCTGGCAGGGGTTAATGAAAAACTGTTTTTT.

V gene TRBV6-6 combines with J gene TRBJ1-1; D perhaps matches TRBD1 (6 bases). The germline CDR1 and CDR2 sequences are MNHNY and SVGAGI (reference sequence). The length of the CDR3 is 15 residues. Between the trimmed V and J ends, which lost 1 base and 1 base, there was a span of 10 bases. The CDR3 loop reads CASSYYRAENTEAFF. The DNA for the CDR3 is TGTGCCAGCAGTTACTACAGGGCTGAGAACACTGAAGCTTTCTTT.

This clone was seen a few times. This chain joins TRBV19 and TRBJ2-7; D perhaps matches TRBD2 (6 bases). The CDR3 runs to 12 residues. Between the trimmed V and J ends, which lost 3 bases and 8 bases, there was a span of 11 bases. Per germline, CDR1 LNHDA and CDR2 SQIVND (reference sequence). CDR3 sequence: CASSMGGPQQYF. As DNA, the CDR3 is TGTGCCAGTAGTATGGGAGGACCCCAGCAGTACTTC.

The chain carries TRBV19 and TRBJ1-2; no clear D gene. The CDR3 extends over 14 amino acids. CDR1 is LNHDA, CDR2 SQIVND, per germline (reference sequence). The V end lost 1 base, the J end lost 5 bases, and 11 bases lay between the germline ends. CDR3 protein: CASSIGAGQYGYTF. CDR3 in DNA: TGTGCCAGTAGTATAGGAGCGGGCCAATATGGCTACACCTTC.

The genes are TRBV10-3 and TRBJ1-3, with D uncertain. V was trimmed by 3 bases and J by 1 base, leaving 16 bases between them. The CDR3 loop spans 17 amino acids. Germline V lookup: CDR1 ENHRY, CDR2 SYGVKD. The CDR3 region has the DNA TGTGCCATCAGTGATACCCTCTTGGCCAGGTCTGGAAACACCATATATTTT. It codes for CAISDTLLARSGNTIYF.

The table lists this clone with a count of one. The chain joins TRBV2 to TRBJ2-2; weak D call: TRBD2 (7 bases). Germline V gives CDR1 SNHLY, CDR2 FYNNEI. The CDR3 sequence is 14 residues long. V was pared by 6 bases and J by 4 bases, with 12 bases between. This CDR3 reads CASRGGLRTGELFF. In DNA form, the CDR3 reads TGTGCCAGCAGAGGGGGACTACGCACCGGGGAGCTGTTTTTT. Complete variable domain (other parts from reference TRBV2 and TRBJ2-2): EPEVTQTPSHQVTQMGQEVILRCVPISNHLYFYWYRQILGQKVEFLVSFYNNEISEKSEIFDDQFSVERPDGSNFTLKIRSTKLEDSAMYFCASRGGLRTGELFFGEGSRLTVL.

The chain recombines TRBV11-2 with TRBJ2-1, with 11 bases identical to TRBD2. Germline lookup yields CDR1 SGHAT and CDR2 FQNNGV. This CDR3 is built from 17 residues. Trimming took 5 bases from V and 6 from J; bases not matched to a gene: 12. The CDR3 DNA reads TGTGCCAGCAGCCCCCGTAAGGTAGCGGGAGGGCCCAATGAGCAGTTCTTC. It encodes CASSPRKVAGGPNEQFF.

The chain combines TRBV27 with TRBJ2-7; TRBD1 is a possible D gene (6 bases). V was pared by 4 bases and J by 4 bases, with 17 bases between. This CDR3 is 15 amino acids long. Germline-derived CDR1 and CDR2 are MNHEY and SMNVEV (reference sequence). In nucleotides, the CDR3 is TGTGCCAGCAGTTATTTGGACAGCAGGCTTTACGAGCAGTACTTC. Encoded protein: CASSYLDSRLYEQYF.

This clone was seen a single time. The chain couples TRBV18 to TRBJ1-2, with 9 bases identical to TRBD1. Germline V gives CDR1 KGHSH, CDR2 LQKENI. This CDR3 comprises 15 residues. V lost 3 bases to trimming and J lost 6 bases; unmatched junction nucleotides: 8. CDR3 sequence: CASSPIGQGIDGYTF. The CDR3 DNA is TGTGCCAGCTCACCTATCGGACAGGGGATAGATGGCTACACCTTC.

The chain combines TRBV6-4 with TRBJ1-4; 9 bases line up with TRBD1. This CDR3 is 16 amino acids long. V trimming: 5 bases; J trimming: 4 bases; junction bases outside the gene matches: 8. Germline CDR1 and CDR2: MRHNA and SNTAGT. In nucleotides, the CDR3 is TGTGCCAGCAGTTGGACAGGGGATCACTATAATGAAAAACTGTTTTTT. This codes for CASSWTGDHYNEKLFF.

The V call is TRBV27, the J call TRBJ1-5; 11 nucleotides agree with TRBD1. V lost 6 bases to trimming and J lost 1 base; unmatched junction nucleotides: 2. The V gene's germline CDR1 is MNHEY and CDR2 SMNVEV (reference sequence). The CDR3 spans 15 residues. CDR3 amino acids: CASSWTGGSNQPQHF. The CDR3, as DNA: TGTGCCAGCAGCTGGACAGGGGGCAGCAATCAGCCCCAGCATTTT.

The V gene is TRBV5-3, the J gene TRBJ1-2; a weak D match, TRBD1 (6 bases). TRBV5-3 is flagged as an ORF with uncertain function. The CDR3 consists of 14 residues. Trimming shortened V by 5 bases and J by 7 bases, and 18 bases separated the two germline ends. The DNA for the CDR3 is TGTGCCAGAAGTCCCCTAGGGGGGAGGGGTGGCTACACCTTC. This gives the protein CARSPLGGRGGYTF.

The chain couples TRBV6-6 to TRBJ1-2; the D gene is possibly TRBD1 (6 bases). The V gene lost 6 bases and the J gene lost 4 bases, with 21 bases spanning the gap. The CDR3 has 16 amino acids. Germline CDR1 reads MNHNY; CDR2 reads SVGAGI (reference sequence). The CDR3 sequence: CASSPKTGTGSYGYTF. In DNA, the CDR3 is TGTGCCAGCAGCCCCAAGACAGGCACCGGGTCCTATGGCTACACCTTC.

This chain joins TRBV28 and TRBJ2-7; D gene ambiguous. The CDR3 has 13 residues. V lost 2 bases and J lost 4, with 9 bases in between. From germline, CDR1 is MDHEN and CDR2 SYDVKM. The CDR3 is CASSLNTEYEQYF. The CDR3 DNA reads TGTGCCAGCAGTTTAAATACAGAATACGAGCAGTACTTC.

This clone was detected once. The chain uses TRBV5-1 and TRBJ1-2; D might be TRBD1 (6 bases). Trimming shortened V by 3 bases and J by 4 bases, and 16 bases separated the two germline ends. Germline assignment: CDR1 SGHRS and CDR2 YFSETQ. The CDR3 contains 15 residues. The CDR3 is CASSYETGTPYGYTF. The CDR3 nucleotides read TGCGCCAGCAGCTATGAAACCGGGACACCCTATGGCTACACCTTC.

The CDR3 sequence: CASSPQAGTYEQYF. CDR3 DNA sequence: TGCGCCAGCAGCCCTCAGGCGGGTACCTACGAGCAGTACTTC. The gene calls are TRBV5-1 and TRBJ2-5; perhaps TRBD2 as D (5 bases). The last part of the DNA fits TRBJ2-7 better; the J call may be wrong. The CDR3 runs to 14 residues. Germline lookup yields CDR1 SGHRS and CDR2 YFSETQ.

This clone has just a few counts. The rearrangement joins TRBV4-1 to TRBJ1-3; D gene ambiguous. This CDR3 is 16 amino acids long. V lost 4 bases and J lost 2, with 15 bases in between. Germline V gene sequence: CDR1 MGHRA, CDR2 YSYEKL. CDR3 residues: CASSPEVRVPGNTIYF. As DNA, the CDR3 is TGCGCCAGCAGCCCGGAGGTCCGGGTGCCTGGAAACACCATATATTTT.

The chain is built from TRBV5-4 and TRBJ1-4; 7 bases are a match to TRBD1. Germline V gives CDR1 SGHNT, CDR2 YYREEE (reference sequence). The CDR3 is made up of 13 amino acids. Unmatched junction bases numbered 7, after V lost 9 bases and J lost 5 bases. The DNA of the CDR3 is TGTGCCACCCAAGACAGGGCCAATGAAAAACTGTTTTTT. It is translated as CATQDRANEKLFF.

Here the CDR3 DNA reads TGTGCCAGCAGTTTCTTGGGGGCGTCAGATACGCAGTATTTT. This codes for CASSFLGASDTQYF. V gene TRBV27 combines with J gene TRBJ2-3; D is possibly TRBD1 (6 bases). CDR3 size: 14 residues. Germline V lookup: CDR1 MNHEY, CDR2 SMNVEV (reference sequence). V shed 3 bases and J shed 4 bases, with 11 bases lying between them.

The CDR3 here is CASSEASGYNEQFF. CDR3 DNA: TGTGCCAGCAGTGAGGCTAGCGGTTACAATGAGCAGTTCTTC. The rearrangement links TRBV6-1 to TRBJ2-1, with 7 positions matching TRBD2. CDR3 length: 14 amino acids. Germline CDR1 and CDR2: MNHNS and SASEGT. The V gene end was trimmed by 3 bases and the J gene end by 4 bases; junction bases not matched to a gene: 3.

The gene calls are TRBV7-8 and TRBJ2-2, with D tentatively TRBD2 (5 bases). V was clipped by 5 bases and J by 5 bases, with 15 bases between them. Germline V gene lookup returns CDR1 SGHVS and CDR2 FQNEAQ. The CDR3 is 15 residues long. The CDR3 DNA reads as TGTGCCAGCAGCCCACGTAGGGTAGCGACCGGGGAGCTGTTTTTT. Its translation: CASSPRRVATGELFF.

Worth noting for this clone: A read error may account for a junction end that differs from germline. The V gene is TRBV5-4, the J gene TRBJ1-1; TRBD1 matches 9 bases. This CDR3 is 15 amino acids long. The germline gives CDR1 SGHNT, CDR2 YYREEE (reference sequence). DNA of the CDR3: TGTGCCAGCAGCTTGACCGGGACAGGGAACCCTGAAGCTTTCTTT. This translates into CASSLTGTGNPEAFF.

The chain employs TRBV4-1 and TRBJ1-6, with 7 bases matching TRBD1. V was clipped by 4 bases and J by 7 bases; unmatched bases: 10. The CDR3 is made up of 16 amino acids. Germline V lookup: CDR1 MGHRA, CDR2 YSYEKL. This CDR3 reads CASSLVTGTENSPLHF. The CDR3 coding sequence is TGCGCCAGCAGCCTTGTCACCGGGACAGAGAATTCACCCCTCCACTTT.

CDR3 amino acids: CAAGRTSTDTQYF. CDR3 DNA: TGTGCCGCAGGGAGGACAAGCACAGATACGCAGTATTTT. V and J are TRBV18 and TRBJ2-3; maybe TRBD2 (6 bases). The CDR3 spans 13 residues. V was pared by 11 bases and J by 0 bases, with 12 bases between. Germline lookup yields CDR1 KGHSH and CDR2 LQKENI.

V usage is TRBV27 and J usage is TRBJ2-7, with TRBD2 matching over 8 bases. Germline trimming cut 5 bases from V and 7 bases from J; bases unmatched to any gene: 7. CDR1 and CDR2 from the germline V gene are MNHEY and SMNVEV (reference sequence). This CDR3 has 13 amino acids. CDR3 sequence reads: CASSLGLAREQYF. CDR3 in DNA: TGTGCCAGCAGTCTAGGACTAGCCCGGGAGCAGTACTTC.

V gene TRBV2 combines with J gene TRBJ1-4, with D possibly being TRBD1 (6 bases). This CDR3 region has 16 residues. The V and J ends lost 5 bases and 7 bases respectively, with 20 bases between them. CDR1 SNHLY and CDR2 FYNNEI come from the germline V gene. The CDR3, as DNA: TGTGCCAGCAGTTTTTTGTCTGGGGGCGACTCTGAAAAACTGTTTTTT. Amino acids: CASSFLSGGDSEKLFF.

The chain uses TRBV5-1 and TRBJ2-3; TRBD1 agrees at 9 bases. Germline CDR1 reads SGHRS; CDR2 reads YFSETQ. Trimming at V came to 4 bases and at J to 3 bases, leaving 9 bases not matched to a gene. The CDR3 runs to 16 residues. The CDR3 sequence: CASSTRDRALTDTQYF. For the CDR3, the DNA is TGCGCCAGCAGCACAAGGGACAGGGCTTTGACAGATACGCAGTATTTT.

The chain combines TRBV5-1 with TRBJ1-1; TRBD1 might be the D (5 bases). Trimming shortened V by 1 base and J by 3 bases, and 16 bases separated the two germline ends. Germline CDR1 reads SGHRS; CDR2 reads YFSETQ. CDR3 length: 16 amino acids. CDR3 in amino acids: CASSLNIGDWDTEAFF. The CDR3 DNA reads TGCGCCAGCAGCTTGAATATAGGGGACTGGGACACTGAAGCTTTCTTT. Using reference TRBV5-1 and TRBJ1-1 for the parts outside the CDR3, the full variable domain is KAGVTQTPRYLIKTRGQQVTLSCSPISGHRSVSWYQQTPGQGLQFLFEYFSETQRNKGNFPGRFSGRQFSNSRSEMNVSTLELGDSALYLCASSLNIGDWDTEAFFGQGTRLTVV.

The chain joins TRBV29-1 to TRBJ2-1, with D uncertain. The V end lost 6 bases, the J end lost 2 bases, and 17 bases lay between the germline ends. CDR1 and CDR2 from the germline V gene are SQVTM and ANQGSEA. CDR3 length: 15 residues. The CDR3 here is CSVVGDQRTYNEQFF. The CDR3 DNA follows: TGCAGCGTCGTCGGAGATCAGCGAACCTACAATGAGCAGTTCTTC.